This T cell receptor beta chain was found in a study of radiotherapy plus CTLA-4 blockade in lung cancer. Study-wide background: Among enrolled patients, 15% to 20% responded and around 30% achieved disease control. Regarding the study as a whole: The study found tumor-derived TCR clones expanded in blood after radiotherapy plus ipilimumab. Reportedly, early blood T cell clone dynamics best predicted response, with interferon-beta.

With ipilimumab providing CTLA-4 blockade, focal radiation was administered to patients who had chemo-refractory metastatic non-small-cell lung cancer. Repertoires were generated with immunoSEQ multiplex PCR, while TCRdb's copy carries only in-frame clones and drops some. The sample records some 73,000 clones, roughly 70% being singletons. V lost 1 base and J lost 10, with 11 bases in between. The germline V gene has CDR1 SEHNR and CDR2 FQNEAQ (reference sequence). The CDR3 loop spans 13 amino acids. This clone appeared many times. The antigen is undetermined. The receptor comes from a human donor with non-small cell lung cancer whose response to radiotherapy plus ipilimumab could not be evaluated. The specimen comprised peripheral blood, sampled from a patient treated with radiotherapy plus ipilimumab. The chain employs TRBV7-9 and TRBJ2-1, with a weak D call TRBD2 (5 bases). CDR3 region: CASSLVGGWEQFF. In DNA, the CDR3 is TGTGCCAGCAGCTTAGTAGGAGGTTGGGAGCAGTTCTTC.